This T cell receptor (beta chain) is drawn from a study of blood T cell repertoires in COVID-19. Study information: Some COVID-19 samples were acute and others convalescent; all came from the United States, Italy and Spain. Sample material is recorded as cDNA or gDNA derived from T cells, B-cell-depleted T cells, or PBMCs.

This clone was seen just once. CDR1 is KGHSH and CDR2 is LQKENI in the germline V gene. The CDR3 length is 17 residues. V was shortened by 2 bases and J by 4 bases, with 15 bases between the two germline ends. Original methodology: Nucleated cell counts were estimated from reference gene primer amplification. Measured with immunoSEQ multiplex PCR; TCRdb has only the in-frame clones, and not every one. For V, J and clone size, that table is used; D and trimming come from the DNA. The table includes roughly 130,000 clones, just under 85% detected once. The V call is TRBV18, the J call TRBJ2-6; D perhaps matches TRBD1 (5 bases). This sequence originates from a woman in her forties or fifties with acute or convalescent COVID-19. Sequencing was done on a sample of peripheral blood. The CDR3 here is CASSPTRQPVGANVLTF. The CDR3, as DNA: TGTGCCAGCTCACCAACGAGACAGCCTGTGGGGGCCAACGTCCTGACTTTC.